One and the same sample provided the 23 T cell receptor beta chains below, sequenced in a study of control samples from healthy donors and cancer patients. Some clones are missing from TCRdb's copy, which holds only in-frame ones; the method was immunoSEQ multiplex PCR. Here the sample spans 50,000 or so clones, 85% to 95% being singletons. The sequenced sample was blood. Every receptor here comes from a man aged 25 to 40 in good health.

J is TRBJ2-3 and V is TRBV7-3; TRBD2 matches 8 bases. Germline CDR1 and CDR2: SGHTA and FQGTGA. V gave up 3 bases and J gave up 3 bases; unmatched junction bases: 8. The CDR3 covers 16 residues. Written as DNA, the CDR3 is TGTGCCAGCAGCTTTCCAGGCTCGGGAGGGACAGATACGCAGTATTTT. Translation: CASSFPGSGGTDTQYF.

The table lists this clone with a few counts. V gene TRBV30 combines with J gene TRBJ1-1, with 7 bases identical to TRBD1. The CDR3 extends over 14 amino acids. Germline trimming cut 2 bases from V and 1 base from J; bases unmatched to any gene: 4. Germline loops: CDR1 GTSNPN, CDR2 SVGIG (reference sequence). This CDR3 reads CAWSTTGWNTEAFF. CDR3 in DNA: TGTGCCTGGAGTACGACAGGGTGGAACACTGAAGCTTTCTTT. The full variable domain, with the rest looked up from reference TRBV30 and TRBJ1-1, is SQTIHQWPATLVQPVGSPLSLECTVEGTSNPNLYWYRQAAGRGLQLLFYSVGIGQISSEVPQNLSASRPQDRQFILSSKKLLLSDSGFYLCAWSTTGWNTEAFFGQGTRLTVV.

The chain carries TRBV4-2 and TRBJ1-5; no clear D. V shed 4 bases and J shed 2 bases, with 12 bases lying between them. The CDR3 has 15 residues. From germline, CDR1 is LGHNA and CDR2 YNFKEQ. DNA of the CDR3: TGTGCCAGCAGCCTGTCCCCGTGGGGCAATCAGCCCCAGCATTTT. Translation: CASSLSPWGNQPQHF.

The rearrangement joins TRBV9 to TRBJ1-2; 10 bases align to TRBD1. Germline assignment: CDR1 SGDLS and CDR2 YYNGEE. V shed 4 bases, J shed 8 bases, and the junction held 11 bases outside the gene matches. The CDR3 covers 15 residues. In nucleotides, the CDR3 is TGTGCCAGCAGCCCCAACTCCGGGACAGGGGAAGGCTACACCTTC. This encodes CASSPNSGTGEGYTF.

The chain carries TRBV28 and TRBJ1-6, with TRBD1 matching 7 bases. The CDR3 sequence is 15 residues long. Germline-derived CDR1 and CDR2 are MDHEN and SYDVKM. Losses at the gene ends were 5 bases for V and 6 bases for J; bases not matched to a gene: 7. CDR3 in amino acids: CASSRDRALNSPLHF. In nucleotides, the CDR3 is TGTGCCAGCAGTCGCGACAGGGCCCTTAATTCACCCCTCCACTTT.

V and J are TRBV27 and TRBJ2-2; no reliable D call. V lost 2 bases, J lost 5 bases, and 6 bases lay in between. Per the germline V gene, CDR1 is MNHEY and CDR2 is SMNVEV (reference sequence). The CDR3 contains 13 residues. CDR3 coding DNA: TGTGCCAGCAGTTTAGTGTATACCGGGGAGCTGTTTTTT. Its translation is CASSLVYTGELFF.

V usage is TRBV11-3 and J usage is TRBJ1-1, with D hard to call. CDR1 and CDR2 (germline): SGHNT, YENEEA. This CDR3 comprises 15 residues. V lost 0 bases and J 5 bases, leaving 13 bases between the germline ends. The CDR3 DNA follows: TGTGCCAGCAGCTTAGATGGAAACAGACCGACTGAAGCTTTCTTT. Translated, it gives CASSLDGNRPTEAFF.

The chain links TRBV28 to TRBJ1-4, with unresolved D. Germline V gene data show CDR1 as MDHEN and CDR2 as SYDVKM. This CDR3 spans 15 amino acids. With 1 base removed from V and 5 bases from J, the gap between germline ends came to 11 bases. The CDR3 loop is CASSLYSEVNEKLFF. The DNA of the CDR3 is TGTGCCAGCAGTTTATATTCCGAAGTGAATGAAAAACTGTTTTTT.

The V and J genes are TRBV4-1 and TRBJ2-5; D is uncertain. This CDR3 is 14 amino acids long. V lost 2 bases, J lost 3 bases, and 10 bases lay in between. Germline values: CDR1 MGHRA, CDR2 YSYEKL. The CDR3 is CASSQRPGEETQYF. The CDR3 DNA is TGCGCCAGCAGCCAACGCCCTGGGGAAGAGACCCAGTACTTC.

J is TRBJ1-6 and V is TRBV27, with TRBD1 matching 8 bases. There are 20 residues in the CDR3. Trimming at V came to 1 base and at J to 5 bases, leaving 16 bases not matched to a gene. The germline CDR1 and CDR2 sequences are MNHEY and SMNVEV (reference sequence). CDR3 region: CASSLFPPGGAGFDNSPLHF. Here the CDR3 DNA reads TGTGCCAGCAGTTTATTCCCGCCAGGGGGCGCCGGCTTTGATAATTCACCCCTCCACTTT.

V gene TRBV10-3 combines with J gene TRBJ2-7; 12 bases agree with TRBD1. Germline CDR1 and CDR2: ENHRY and SYGVKD. After removal of 8 bases from V and 5 bases from J, the junction contained 7 bases not matched to a gene. The CDR3 runs to 14 residues. The CDR3 is CAIASGQGANEQYF. The CDR3 DNA follows: TGTGCCATCGCATCGGGACAGGGGGCGAACGAGCAGTACTTC.

The chain employs TRBV28 and TRBJ1-5; a weak D match, TRBD1 (5 bases). Germline V gene sequence: CDR1 MDHEN, CDR2 SYDVKM. V was pared by 5 bases and J by 5 bases, with 19 bases between. The CDR3 contains 16 residues. The CDR3 coding sequence is TGTGCCAGCAGTCCCCCCGGGGGGGGATCCGATCAGCCCCAGCATTTT. Its protein product is CASSPPGGGSDQPQHF.

A single count supports this clone. V gene TRBV2 combines with J gene TRBJ1-1, with D maybe TRBD1 (5 bases). The CDR3 totals 13 residues. Per the germline V gene, CDR1 is SNHLY and CDR2 is FYNNEI. The ends were cut back, 8 bases at V and 1 base at J, with 11 bases in the middle. Here the CDR3 reads CASGGIANTEAFF. CDR3 bases: TGTGCCAGCGGGGGGATAGCGAACACTGAAGCTTTCTTT.

The J gene is TRBJ2-3, the V gene TRBV5-1, with D possibly being TRBD2 (5 bases). From germline, CDR1 is SGHRS and CDR2 YFSETQ. CDR3 size: 14 residues. Trimming removed 0 bases from V and 0 bases from J, with 5 bases in between. CDR3 residues: CASSLAGSTDTQYF. DNA of the CDR3: TGCGCCAGCAGCTTGGCGGGGAGCACAGATACGCAGTATTTT.

The rearrangement links TRBV7-9 to TRBJ2-5, with TRBD2 identical over 11 bases. Per germline, CDR1 SEHNR and CDR2 FQNEAQ (reference sequence). V lost 5 bases, J lost 4 bases, and 3 bases stayed unmatched. The CDR3 extends over 14 amino acids. This CDR3 is CASSPGLAGETQYF. The CDR3 DNA reads as TGTGCCAGCAGCCCAGGACTAGCGGGAGAGACCCAGTACTTC.

The V call is TRBV19, the J call TRBJ1-1; D call uncertain. The CDR3 runs to 11 residues. V was trimmed by 4 bases and J by 1 base, leaving 1 base between them. The germline CDR1 and CDR2 sequences are LNHDA and SQIVND (reference sequence). CDR3 in DNA: TGTGCCAGTAGTACGAACACTGAAGCTTTCTTT. Translation gives CASSTNTEAFF.

The chain couples TRBV10-1 to TRBJ2-1, with a possible D match to TRBD2 (6 bases). Germline assignment: CDR1 WNHNN and CDR2 SYGVQD (reference sequence). The CDR3 is made up of 16 amino acids. V lost 6 bases to trimming and J lost 8 bases, with 23 bases between them. The CDR3, as DNA: TGCGCCAGCAGCCGCCGGACTAAAGGGCGGAGGCATGAGCAGTTCTTC. This translates into CASSRRTKGRRHEQFF.

The J gene is TRBJ1-4, the V gene TRBV30; D not resolved. The V gene lost 5 bases and the J gene lost 4 bases, with 11 bases spanning the gap. CDR1 and CDR2 from the germline V gene are GTSNPN and SVGIG (reference sequence). The CDR3 is made up of 13 amino acids. CDR3 nucleotide sequence: TGTGCCTGGCATCCGGGATATAATGAAAAACTGTTTTTT. Its protein product is CAWHPGYNEKLFF. Looking up the rest from reference TRBV30 and TRBJ1-4 gives the full variable domain: SQTIHQWPATLVQPVGSPLSLECTVEGTSNPNLYWYRQAAGRGLQLLFYSVGIGQISSEVPQNLSASRPQDRQFILSSKKLLLSDSGFYLCAWHPGYNEKLFFGSGTQLSVL.

The gene calls are TRBV5-3 and TRBJ2-1; TRBD2 matches 10 bases. Being an ORF, TRBV5-3 has a function that is uncertain. The CDR3 covers 15 residues. V shed 4 bases and J 4 bases; nucleotides not matched to a gene: 5. The CDR3 DNA reads TGTGCCAGAAGCCCAGGACTAGCGGCATACAATGAGCAGTTCTTC. Translated, it gives CARSPGLAAYNEQFF.

The chain couples TRBV3-1 (or the pseudogene TRBV3-2) to TRBJ2-7; D unresolved. With 8 bases removed from V and 2 bases from J, the gap between germline ends came to 7 bases. In germline, CDR1 is LGHDT, CDR2 YNNKEL (reference sequence). This CDR3 region has 11 residues. The CDR3 nucleotides read TGTGCCAGCGGTTACCCCTACGAGCAGTACTTC. This sequence encodes CASGYPYEQYF.

Only one count was recorded for this clone. The chain employs TRBV5-4 and TRBJ2-3; TRBD2 matches at 9 bases. This CDR3 is 16 amino acids long. V was pared by 0 bases and J by 3 bases, with 5 bases of the junction left unmatched. Germline CDR1 reads SGHNT; CDR2 reads YYREEE (reference sequence). This CDR3 is CASSLDAGGGTDTQYF. CDR3 nucleotide sequence: TGTGCCAGCAGCTTGGATGCGGGAGGGGGGACAGATACGCAGTATTTT.

V is TRBV4-1 and J is TRBJ2-6, with TRBD2 matching over 7 bases. Germline assignment: CDR1 MGHRA and CDR2 YSYEKL. V dropped 7 bases and J dropped 0; count of bases not matched to a gene: 9. The CDR3 is made up of 17 amino acids. This chain's CDR3 is CASTQAGTSSGANVLTF. The CDR3 DNA reads TGCGCCAGCACACAAGCGGGAACCAGCTCTGGGGCCAACGTCCTGACTTTC.

The chain combines TRBV21-1 with TRBJ1-6. TRBV21-1 is reported as a pseudogene. This CDR3 has 14 residues. The CDR3: CASSKVGRTSPLHF. In DNA form, the CDR3 reads TGTGCCAGCAGCAAAGTAGGTCGTACGTCACCCCTCCACTTT.